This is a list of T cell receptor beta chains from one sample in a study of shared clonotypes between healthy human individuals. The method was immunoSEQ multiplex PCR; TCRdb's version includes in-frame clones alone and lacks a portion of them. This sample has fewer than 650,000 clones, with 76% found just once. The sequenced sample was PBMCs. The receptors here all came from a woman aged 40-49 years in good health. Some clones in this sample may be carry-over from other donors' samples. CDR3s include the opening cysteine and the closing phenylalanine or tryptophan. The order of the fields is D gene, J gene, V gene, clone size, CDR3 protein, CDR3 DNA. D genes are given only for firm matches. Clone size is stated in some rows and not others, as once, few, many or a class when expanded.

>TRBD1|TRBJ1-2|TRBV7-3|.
CASSQTGGAYGYTF
TGTGCCAGCAGCCAGACAGGGGGCGCGTATGGCTACACCTTC
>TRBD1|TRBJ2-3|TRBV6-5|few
CASQRARGWDTQYF
TGTGCCAGCCAGAGGGCCAGGGGGTGGGATACGCAGTATTTT
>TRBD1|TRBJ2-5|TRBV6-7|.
CASSYSPTGLGETQYF
TGTGCCAGCAGTTACTCCCCGACAGGGTTGGGCGAGACCCAGTACTTC
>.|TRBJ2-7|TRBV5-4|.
CASSLEGSTYEQYF
TGTGCCAGCAGCTTGGAAGGCAGCACCTACGAGCAGTACTTC
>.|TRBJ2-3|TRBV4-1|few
CASSHPSGTDTQYF
TGCGCCAGCAGCCACCCAAGCGGGACAGATACGCAGTATTTT
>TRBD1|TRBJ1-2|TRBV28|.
CASSFGQGNYGYTF
TGTGCCAGCAGTTTCGGACAGGGAAATTATGGCTACACCTTC
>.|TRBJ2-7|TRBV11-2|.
CASSLDRSAYEQYF
TGTGCCAGCAGCTTAGATCGCAGTGCCTACGAGCAGTACTTC
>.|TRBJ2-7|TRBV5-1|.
CASSQGLSGLRAEQYF
TGCGCCAGCAGCCAGGGATTATCGGGACTCCGGGCCGAGCAGTACTTC
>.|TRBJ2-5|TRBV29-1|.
CSVATGEGAQYF
TGCAGCGTCGCTACAGGGGAGGGGGCCCAGTACTTC
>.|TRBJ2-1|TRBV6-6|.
CASSYEEGLNQFF
TGTGCCAGCAGTTACGAGGAAGGACTTAATCAGTTCTTC
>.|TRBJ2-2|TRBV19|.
CASSPGVAPGELFF
TGTGCCAGTAGTCCCGGGGTAGCTCCCGGGGAGCTGTTTTTT
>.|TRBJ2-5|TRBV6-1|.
CASSQPSQETQYF
TGTGCCAGCAGTCAGCCCTCCCAAGAGACCCAGTACTTC
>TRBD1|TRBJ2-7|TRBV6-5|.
CASRSGQGSSYEQYF
TGTGCCAGCAGGTCGGGACAGGGGAGCTCCTACGAGCAGTACTTC
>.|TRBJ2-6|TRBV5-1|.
CASSLAATSGANVLTF
TGCGCCAGCAGCTTGGCAGCGACCTCTGGGGCCAACGTCCTGACTTTC
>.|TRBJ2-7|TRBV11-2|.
CASSPRIGYEQYF
TGTGCCAGCAGCCCCCGAATCGGGTACGAGCAGTACTTC
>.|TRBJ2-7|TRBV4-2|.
CASSQEWGRDYEQYF
TGTGCCAGCAGCCAAGAGTGGGGCCGAGATTACGAGCAGTACTTC
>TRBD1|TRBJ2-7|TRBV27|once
CASRQNRGSYEQYF
TGTGCCAGCAGGCAGAACAGGGGGTCCTACGAGCAGTACTTC
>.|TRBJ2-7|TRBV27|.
CASSLGRMTYEQYF
TGTGCCAGCAGTTTGGGACGGATGACCTACGAGCAGTACTTC
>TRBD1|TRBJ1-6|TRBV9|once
CASSVEGTGVSPLHF
TGTGCCAGCAGCGTAGAGGGGACAGGGGTATCACCCCTCCACTTT
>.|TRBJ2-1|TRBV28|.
CASRGDFYNEQFF
TGTGCCAGCAGGGGGGACTTCTACAATGAGCAGTTCTTC
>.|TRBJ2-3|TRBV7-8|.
CASSYRVVGTDTQYF
TGTGCCAGCAGTTACAGGGTCGTGGGCACAGATACGCAGTATTTT
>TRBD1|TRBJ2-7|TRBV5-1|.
CASSRDRVYEQYF
TGCGCCAGCAGCCGGGACAGAGTATACGAGCAGTACTTC
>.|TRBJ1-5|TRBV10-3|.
CAISENPGLSNQPQHF
TGTGCCATCAGTGAAAACCCTGGGCTTAGCAATCAGCCCCAGCATTTT
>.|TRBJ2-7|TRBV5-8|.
CASTQRERAEQYF
TGTGCCAGCACCCAGAGGGAGCGCGCCGAGCAGTACTTC
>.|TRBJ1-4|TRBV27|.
CASSSTPRTNEKLFF
TGTGCCAGCAGTTCGACCCCTCGGACTAATGAAAAACTGTTTTTT
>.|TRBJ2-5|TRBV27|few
CASSQYSGQETQYF
TGTGCCAGCAGTCAATACAGCGGGCAAGAGACCCAGTACTTC
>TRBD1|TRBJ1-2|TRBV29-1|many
CSVERTGSGYTF
TGCAGCGTTGAGCGGACAGGGAGTGGCTACACCTTC
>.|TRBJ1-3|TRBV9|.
CASSVGGGSGNTIYF
TGTGCCAGCAGCGTAGGCGGGGGCTCTGGAAACACCATATATTTT
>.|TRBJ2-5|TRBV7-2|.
CASRSVQGPQETQYF
TGTGCCAGCAGATCAGTACAGGGACCGCAAGAGACCCAGTACTTC
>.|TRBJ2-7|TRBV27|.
CASMATEHSYEQYF
TGTGCCAGCATGGCGACCGAACACTCCTACGAGCAGTACTTC
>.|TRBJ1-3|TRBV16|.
CASSQNQGNTIYF
TGTGCCAGCAGCCAAAATCAGGGGAACACCATATATTTT
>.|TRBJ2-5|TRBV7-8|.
CASHHGARRLETQYF
TGTGCCAGCCACCACGGGGCCCGGAGGCTTGAGACCCAGTACTTC
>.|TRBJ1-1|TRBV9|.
CASPQGGQPNTEAFF
TGTGCCAGCCCCCAAGGAGGACAGCCGAACACTGAAGCTTTCTTT
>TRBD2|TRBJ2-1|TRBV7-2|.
CASSLEGTSGRYEQFF
TGTGCCAGCAGCTTAGAGGGGACTAGCGGGAGATACGAGCAGTTCTTC
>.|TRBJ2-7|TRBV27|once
CASSFSGLYEQYF
TGTGCCAGCAGTTTTTCCGGACTCTACGAGCAGTACTTC
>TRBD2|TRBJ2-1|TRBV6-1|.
CASSDLAGKEKNSYNEQFF
TGTGCCAGCAGTGACCTAGCGGGAAAGGAAAAAAATTCCTACAATGAGCAGTTCTTC
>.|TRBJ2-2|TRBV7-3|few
CASSLGLNTGELFF
TGTGCCAGCAGCTTAGGTCTTAACACCGGGGAGCTGTTTTTT
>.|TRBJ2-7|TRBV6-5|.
CASSYSIGGAYEQYF
TGTGCCAGCAGTTACTCGATAGGGGGAGCCTACGAGCAGTACTTC
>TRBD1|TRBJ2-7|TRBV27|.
CASSTGTGVYEQYF
TGTGCCAGCAGCACCGGGACAGGGGTCTACGAGCAGTACTTC
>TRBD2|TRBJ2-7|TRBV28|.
CATTGGRASYEQYF
TGTGCCACCACGGGGGGGCGGGCATCCTACGAGCAGTACTTC
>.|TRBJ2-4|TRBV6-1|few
CASSDRTNKNIQYF
TGTGCCAGCAGTGACAGGACTAACAAAAACATTCAGTACTTC
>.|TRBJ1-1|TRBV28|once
CASSLSLRARAFF
TGTGCCAGCAGTTTATCGCTCCGGGCCAGGGCTTTCTTT
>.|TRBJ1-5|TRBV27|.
CASSPQWGLSNQPQHF
TGTGCCAGCAGTCCCCAGTGGGGGCTGAGCAATCAGCCCCAGCATTTT
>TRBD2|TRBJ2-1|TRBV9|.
CASSVESGASGINEQFF
TGTGCCAGCAGCGTAGAAAGTGGGGCTAGCGGGATCAATGAGCAGTTCTTC
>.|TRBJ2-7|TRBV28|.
CASSTPQGSYEQYF
TGTGCCAGCAGCACGCCCCAGGGAAGCTACGAGCAGTACTTC
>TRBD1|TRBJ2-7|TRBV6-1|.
CASSFEGQGSYEQYF
TGTGCCAGCAGTTTTGAGGGACAGGGATCCTACGAGCAGTACTTC
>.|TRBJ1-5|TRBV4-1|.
CASSLWAGGEDQPQHF
TGCGCCAGCAGCCTTTGGGCGGGGGGAGAGGATCAGCCCCAGCATTTT
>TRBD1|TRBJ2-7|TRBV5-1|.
CASSKDRDYEQYF
TGCGCCAGCAGCAAGGACAGGGACTACGAGCAGTACTTC
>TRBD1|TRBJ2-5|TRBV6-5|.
CASSYLRTGRETQYF
TGTGCCAGCAGTTACCTTCGGACAGGGAGAGAGACCCAGTACTTC
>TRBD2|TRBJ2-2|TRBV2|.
CASSDWERENTGELFF
TGTGCCAGCAGTGACTGGGAGCGGGAGAACACCGGGGAGCTGTTTTTT
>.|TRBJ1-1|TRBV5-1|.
CASSQDIPPNTEAFF
TGCGCCAGCAGCCAAGACATTCCCCCGAACACTGAAGCTTTCTTT
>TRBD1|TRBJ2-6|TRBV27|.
CASSLPTGGTGANVLTF
TGTGCCAGCAGTTTACCAACAGGGGGCACTGGGGCCAACGTCCTGACTTTC
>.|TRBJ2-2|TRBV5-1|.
CASTQPGRVRAGELFF
TGCGCCAGCACCCAACCGGGGCGGGTCCGGGCCGGGGAGCTGTTTTTT
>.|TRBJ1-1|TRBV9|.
CASSIGQNTEAFF
TGTGCCAGCAGCATTGGACAGAACACTGAAGCTTTCTTT
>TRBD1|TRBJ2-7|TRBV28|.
CASSFPPDRGTGNYEQYF
TGTGCCAGCAGTTTCCCACCCGATCGCGGGACAGGGAATTACGAGCAGTACTTC
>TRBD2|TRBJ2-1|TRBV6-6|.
CASSTGLGGGNEQFF
TGTGCCAGCAGTACTGGACTAGGTGGGGGTAATGAGCAGTTCTTC
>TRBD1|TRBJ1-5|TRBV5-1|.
CASREGANQPQHF
TGCGCCAGCCGGGAGGGGGCAAATCAGCCCCAGCATTTT
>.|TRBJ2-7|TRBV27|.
CASSDSATSYEQYF
TGTGCCAGCAGCGATAGCGCTACCTCCTACGAGCAGTACTTC
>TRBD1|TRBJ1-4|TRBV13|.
CASSPRQGANEKLFF
TGTGCCAGCAGCCCCCGACAGGGGGCTAATGAAAAACTGTTTTTT
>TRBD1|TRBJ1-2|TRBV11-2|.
CASTPGQGTKGYTF
TGTGCCAGCACCCCGGGACAGGGGACGAAAGGCTACACCTTC